A selection of T cell receptor beta chains follows, all from one sample in a study of blood T cell repertoires in COVID-19. TCRdb's copy holds only in-frame clones and misses some; the assay was immunoSEQ multiplex PCR. The data contain over 85,000 clones, 70% to 85% of them singletons. Sequenced: peripheral blood. These TCRs come from an elderly woman with COVID-19, enrolled during active disease. The CDR3 runs from the conserved cysteine through the conserved F or W. Fields, in order: CDR3 DNA, CDR3 protein, clone size, V gene, J gene, D gene. The D gene is left open where the match is weak. The listing skips clone size in some rows; elsewhere it reads once, few, many or a size class.

CDR3 DNA: TGCAGCGTGATGGACAGGGCGGTGGGGGACTATCCGGGACACTATGGCTACACCTTC
CDR3 protein: CSVMDRAVGDYPGHYGYTF
clone size: -
V gene: TRBV29-1
J gene: TRBJ1-2
D gene: TRBD1

CDR3 DNA: TGTGCCTGGGGCCAGACAGGGGCGGGAATCTACACCTTC
CDR3 protein: CAWGQTGAGIYTF
clone size: once
V gene: TRBV30
J gene: TRBJ1-2
D gene: TRBD1

CDR3 DNA: TGTGCCACCAGCAGAGAGGACAGGGGTAATTCACCCCTCCACTTT
CDR3 protein: CATSREDRGNSPLHF
clone size: -
V gene: TRBV15
J gene: TRBJ1-6
D gene: TRBD1

CDR3 DNA: TGTGCCAGCAGCTCCGGGACAGGGGGGTATACTGAAGCTTTCTTT
CDR3 protein: CASSSGTGGYTEAFF
clone size: -
V gene: TRBV7-3
J gene: TRBJ1-1
D gene: TRBD1

CDR3 DNA: TGTGCCACCAGACATTTAGCGGGGAACACCGGGGAGCTGTTTTTT
CDR3 protein: CATRHLAGNTGELFF
clone size: -
V gene: TRBV19
J gene: TRBJ2-2
D gene: TRBD2

CDR3 DNA: TGCAGCGTTGAACCATCACAGGGGAGGACAGATACGCAGTATTTT
CDR3 protein: CSVEPSQGRTDTQYF
clone size: -
V gene: TRBV29-1
J gene: TRBJ2-3
D gene: -

CDR3 DNA: TGTGCCAGCAGTGAAAGGCGGGAGAACACTGAAGCTTTCTTT
CDR3 protein: CASSERRENTEAFF
clone size: -
V gene: TRBV2
J gene: TRBJ1-1
D gene: -

CDR3 DNA: TGCGCCAGCAGCTTGGGACTTTTAGGCCAGGGGAAGGCCCTCCACTTT
CDR3 protein: CASSLGLLGQGKALHF
clone size: -
V gene: TRBV5-1
J gene: TRBJ1-6
D gene: -

CDR3 DNA: TGTGCCAGCAGTAAACAGGATTTCTATGGCTACACCTTC
CDR3 protein: CASSKQDFYGYTF
clone size: -
V gene: TRBV6-6
J gene: TRBJ1-2
D gene: -

CDR3 DNA: TGCAGCGCTGTCGGGAGGGGGGCAGATACGCAGTATTTT
CDR3 protein: CSAVGRGADTQYF
clone size: -
V gene: TRBV29-1
J gene: TRBJ2-3
D gene: TRBD2

CDR3 DNA: TGTGCCAGCAGCTTAGCCGTTCCCGGGGAGCTGTTTTTT
CDR3 protein: CASSLAVPGELFF
clone size: -
V gene: TRBV7-2
J gene: TRBJ2-2
D gene: -

CDR3 DNA: TGCGCCAGCAGGGGGACTAGCGGGAGATTTCATGAGCAGTTCTTC
CDR3 protein: CASRGTSGRFHEQFF
clone size: -
V gene: TRBV10-2
J gene: TRBJ2-1
D gene: TRBD2

CDR3 DNA: TGCGCCAGCAGCCAAGATCTGGGCAGGGGGAATGAAAAACTGTTTTTT
CDR3 protein: CASSQDLGRGNEKLFF
clone size: -
V gene: TRBV4-3
J gene: TRBJ1-4
D gene: TRBD1

CDR3 DNA: TGTGCCAGCAGTCCCTCGGGGGTCGGGAAACTGTTTTTT
CDR3 protein: CASSPSGVGKLFF
clone size: -
V gene: TRBV6-5
J gene: TRBJ1-4
D gene: -

CDR3 DNA: TGTGCCATCAGTGATCGGGCGGGACAGAAAAGCACAGATACGCAGTATTTT
CDR3 protein: CAISDRAGQKSTDTQYF
clone size: -
V gene: TRBV10-3
J gene: TRBJ2-3
D gene: -

CDR3 DNA: TGTGCCAGCAGCTTGGGGACAGGCAACTATGGCTACACCTTC
CDR3 protein: CASSLGTGNYGYTF
clone size: few
V gene: TRBV5-4
J gene: TRBJ1-2
D gene: TRBD1

CDR3 DNA: TGTGCCAGCAGTTCGACTAGCGGGAGGGTGAGCGGGGAGCTGTTTTTT
CDR3 protein: CASSSTSGRVSGELFF
clone size: -
V gene: TRBV6-5
J gene: TRBJ2-2
D gene: TRBD2

CDR3 DNA: TGTGCCAGCAGCTTGACTGTGAACACTGAAGCTTTCTTT
CDR3 protein: CASSLTVNTEAFF
clone size: -
V gene: TRBV5-4
J gene: TRBJ1-1
D gene: -

CDR3 DNA: TGTGCCAGCAGCTCGGGACTAGCGGGCTACAATGAGCAGTTCTTC
CDR3 protein: CASSSGLAGYNEQFF
clone size: -
V gene: TRBV7-9
J gene: TRBJ2-1
D gene: TRBD2

CDR3 DNA: TGCGCCAGCAGGTCCGGGACAGGGGCGAATCCCCTCCACTTT
CDR3 protein: CASRSGTGANPLHF
clone size: few
V gene: TRBV5-1
J gene: TRBJ1-6
D gene: TRBD1

CDR3 DNA: TGTGCCAGCAGCTTAAGACAGGTGGGGGGCTACACCTTC
CDR3 protein: CASSLRQVGGYTF
clone size: -
V gene: TRBV7-9
J gene: TRBJ1-2
D gene: -

CDR3 DNA: TGTGCCAGCAGCCAACGACGATCGGGGGAGGGGGAAGACACTGAAGCTTTCTTT
CDR3 protein: CASSQRRSGEGEDTEAFF
clone size: -
V gene: TRBV4-2
J gene: TRBJ1-1
D gene: -

CDR3 DNA: TGCGCCAGCAGCGTGGGGCTAGCGGGAGGGCATCAAGAGACCCAGTACTTC
CDR3 protein: CASSVGLAGGHQETQYF
clone size: -
V gene: TRBV5-1
J gene: TRBJ2-5
D gene: TRBD2

CDR3 DNA: TGCGCCAGCAGCTTGAGGGAGACGAGCTCTGGAAACACCATATATTTT
CDR3 protein: CASSLRETSSGNTIYF
clone size: -
V gene: TRBV5-1
J gene: TRBJ1-3
D gene: -

CDR3 DNA: TGCGCCAGCAGTCATCCTCCAGGGACTCGAAATCAGCCCCAGCATTTT
CDR3 protein: CASSHPPGTRNQPQHF
clone size: -
V gene: TRBV23-1
J gene: TRBJ1-5
D gene: -

CDR3 DNA: TGTGCCAGCAGCTTGGGACAGGGGGCCAGCGGGGAGCTGTTTTTT
CDR3 protein: CASSLGQGASGELFF
clone size: -
V gene: TRBV7-6
J gene: TRBJ2-2
D gene: TRBD1

CDR3 DNA: TGCAGTGCGGACAGGGAGTACGAGCAGTACTTC
CDR3 protein: CSADREYEQYF
clone size: -
V gene: TRBV20-1
J gene: TRBJ2-7
D gene: TRBD1

CDR3 DNA: TGTGCCAGCAGCTTAGACAGGGGGACCTACAATGAGCAGTTCTTC
CDR3 protein: CASSLDRGTYNEQFF
clone size: -
V gene: TRBV7-3
J gene: TRBJ2-1
D gene: TRBD1

CDR3 DNA: TGTGCCAGCAGGATAGTCGAGCAGTACTTC
CDR3 protein: CASRIVEQYF
clone size: -
V gene: TRBV27
J gene: TRBJ2-7
D gene: -

CDR3 DNA: TGCGCCAGCAGCTCTACAGGGGGCTCCTACGAGCAGTACTTC
CDR3 protein: CASSSTGGSYEQYF
clone size: -
V gene: TRBV5-1
J gene: TRBJ2-7
D gene: TRBD1

CDR3 DNA: TGCGCCAGCAGCCCAGGGGGTTTAATCTACGAGCAGTACTTC
CDR3 protein: CASSPGGLIYEQYF
clone size: -
V gene: TRBV5-1
J gene: TRBJ2-7
D gene: TRBD1

CDR3 DNA: TGTGCCATCAGTGATTCCGGGACAGGGAATGAAAAACTGTTTTTT
CDR3 protein: CAISDSGTGNEKLFF
clone size: few
V gene: TRBV10-3
J gene: TRBJ1-4
D gene: TRBD1

CDR3 DNA: TGTGCCAGCAGCTTGGGATCAGGGGGATCCTCTGGGGCCAACGTCCTGACTTTC
CDR3 protein: CASSLGSGGSSGANVLTF
clone size: -
V gene: TRBV5-4
J gene: TRBJ2-6
D gene: TRBD1

CDR3 DNA: TGTGCCAGTACTGTCAGGGGCCCAGATCAGCCCCAGCATTTT
CDR3 protein: CASTVRGPDQPQHF
clone size: -
V gene: TRBV19
J gene: TRBJ1-5
D gene: -

CDR3 DNA: TGTGCCAGCAGACCATCCCGACAGCGCAATGAGCAGTTCTTC
CDR3 protein: CASRPSRQRNEQFF
clone size: -
V gene: TRBV7-2
J gene: TRBJ2-1
D gene: -

CDR3 DNA: TGTGCCAGCAGCTCAACCTCCGGGACTAGGCCTTACGAGCAGTACTTC
CDR3 protein: CASSSTSGTRPYEQYF
clone size: -
V gene: TRBV5-4
J gene: TRBJ2-7
D gene: TRBD2

CDR3 DNA: TGTGCCACCAGCAGAGGAGGACAGGGAGGCGAAAAACTGTTTTTT
CDR3 protein: CATSRGGQGGEKLFF
clone size: -
V gene: TRBV15
J gene: TRBJ1-4
D gene: TRBD1

CDR3 DNA: TGCGCCAGCGGAGCGGGGAGCGGGCAAGAGACCCAGTACTTC
CDR3 protein: CASGAGSGQETQYF
clone size: -
V gene: TRBV5-1
J gene: TRBJ2-5
D gene: TRBD2

CDR3 DNA: TGCGCCAGCAGCCAAGCGGGAGCCACCGGGGAGCTGTTTTTT
CDR3 protein: CASSQAGATGELFF
clone size: -
V gene: TRBV5-1
J gene: TRBJ2-2
D gene: TRBD2

CDR3 DNA: TGTGCCAGCAGCGCCTCCGGCACAGATACGCAGTATTTT
CDR3 protein: CASSASGTDTQYF
clone size: -
V gene: TRBV9
J gene: TRBJ2-3
D gene: -

CDR3 DNA: TGTGCCAGCAGCTGGGACAGGGGCAGCTCTGGGGCCAACGTCCTGACTTTC
CDR3 protein: CASSWDRGSSGANVLTF
clone size: once
V gene: TRBV5-6
J gene: TRBJ2-6
D gene: TRBD1

CDR3 DNA: TGCAGCGTCAGGGGAATGAACACTGAAGCTTTCTTT
CDR3 protein: CSVRGMNTEAFF
clone size: few
V gene: TRBV29-1
J gene: TRBJ1-1
D gene: -

CDR3 DNA: TGTGCCAGCAGCGTAGTTCATACCGGCGAGCAGTACTTC
CDR3 protein: CASSVVHTGEQYF
clone size: -
V gene: TRBV9
J gene: TRBJ2-7
D gene: -

CDR3 DNA: TGTGCCAGCAGTGAGGGGCAGTCGGAACAAGAGACCCAGTACTTC
CDR3 protein: CASSEGQSEQETQYF
clone size: -
V gene: TRBV6-4
J gene: TRBJ2-5
D gene: -

CDR3 DNA: TGTGCCAGCAGCGCCCGGGACAGGATATTTAACTATGGCTACACCTTC
CDR3 protein: CASSARDRIFNYGYTF
clone size: many
V gene: TRBV3-1/TRBV3-2
J gene: TRBJ1-2
D gene: TRBD1

CDR3 DNA: TGTGCCAGCAGCCGGTTGGGGGGAGAGGAGACCCAGTACTTC
CDR3 protein: CASSRLGGEETQYF
clone size: -
V gene: TRBV3-1/TRBV3-2
J gene: TRBJ2-5
D gene: -

CDR3 DNA: TGTGCCATCAGTGGTAGCGGGGGGGCCCTTAGGAATGAGCAGTTCTTC
CDR3 protein: CAISGSGGALRNEQFF
clone size: -
V gene: TRBV10-3
J gene: TRBJ2-1
D gene: TRBD2

CDR3 DNA: TGCGCCAGCAGCTCGACGGGACTACCGTTCAATGAGCAGTTCTTC
CDR3 protein: CASSSTGLPFNEQFF
clone size: -
V gene: TRBV5-1
J gene: TRBJ2-1
D gene: TRBD2

CDR3 DNA: TGTGCCAGCAGCGTAGTACTAGCGGGGGGGCCAGATACGCAGTATTTT
CDR3 protein: CASSVVLAGGPDTQYF
clone size: -
V gene: TRBV9
J gene: TRBJ2-3
D gene: TRBD2

CDR3 DNA: TGTGCCAGCAGCGTAGCAGGGGTGGGCGGCCAGCCCCAGCATTTT
CDR3 protein: CASSVAGVGGQPQHF
clone size: -
V gene: TRBV9
J gene: TRBJ1-5
D gene: -

CDR3 DNA: TGTGCCAGCATCAACGGGGGGGGCGCATTGAACACCATATATTTT
CDR3 protein: CASINGGGALNTIYF
clone size: -
V gene: TRBV6-6
J gene: TRBJ1-3
D gene: -